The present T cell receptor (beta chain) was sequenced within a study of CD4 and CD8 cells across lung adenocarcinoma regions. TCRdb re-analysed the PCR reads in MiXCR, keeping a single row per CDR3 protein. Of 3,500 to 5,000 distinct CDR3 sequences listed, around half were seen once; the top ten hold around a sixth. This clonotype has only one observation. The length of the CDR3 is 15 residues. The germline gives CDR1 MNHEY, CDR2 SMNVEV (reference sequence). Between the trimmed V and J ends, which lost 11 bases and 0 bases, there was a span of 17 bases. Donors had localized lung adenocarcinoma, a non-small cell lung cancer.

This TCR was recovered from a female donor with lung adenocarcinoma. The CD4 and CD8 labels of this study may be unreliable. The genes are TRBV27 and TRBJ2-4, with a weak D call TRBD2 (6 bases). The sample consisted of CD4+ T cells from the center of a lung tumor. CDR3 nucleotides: TGTGCCGGGGGGTTCGGGGGTGGAGCCAAAAACATTCAGTACTTC. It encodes CAGGFGGGAKNIQYF.